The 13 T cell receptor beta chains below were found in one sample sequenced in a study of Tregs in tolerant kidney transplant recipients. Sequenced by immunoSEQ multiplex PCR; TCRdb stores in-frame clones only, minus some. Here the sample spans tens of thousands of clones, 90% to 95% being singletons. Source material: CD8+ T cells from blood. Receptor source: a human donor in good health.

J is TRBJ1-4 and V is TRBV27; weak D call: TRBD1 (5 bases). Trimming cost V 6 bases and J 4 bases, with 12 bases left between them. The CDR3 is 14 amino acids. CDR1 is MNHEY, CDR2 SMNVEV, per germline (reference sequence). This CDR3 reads CASSNRQYNEKLFF. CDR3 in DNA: TGTGCCAGCAGCAATAGACAGTATAATGAAAAACTGTTTTTT.

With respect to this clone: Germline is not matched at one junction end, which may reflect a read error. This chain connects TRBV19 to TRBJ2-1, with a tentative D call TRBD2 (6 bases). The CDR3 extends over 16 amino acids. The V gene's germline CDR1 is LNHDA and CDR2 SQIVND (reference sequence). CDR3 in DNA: TGTGCCAGTAGTCTAGAGGGAGGACCCTCCTACAATGAGCAGTTCTTC. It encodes CASSLEGGPSYNEQFF.

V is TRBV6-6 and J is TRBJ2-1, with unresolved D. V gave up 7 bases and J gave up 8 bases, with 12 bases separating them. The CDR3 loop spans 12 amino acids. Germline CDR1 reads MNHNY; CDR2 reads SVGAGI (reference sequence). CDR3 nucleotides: TGTGCCAGCACTTTAAGGCGCGATGAGCAGTTCTTC. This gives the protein CASTLRRDEQFF.

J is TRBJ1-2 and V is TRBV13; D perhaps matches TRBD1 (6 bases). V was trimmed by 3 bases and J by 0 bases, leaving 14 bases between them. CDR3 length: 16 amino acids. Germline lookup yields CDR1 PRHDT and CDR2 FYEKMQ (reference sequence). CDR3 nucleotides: TGTGCCAGCAGCTTGCAGGGGAAACTAGCTAACTATGGCTACACCTTC. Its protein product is CASSLQGKLANYGYTF.

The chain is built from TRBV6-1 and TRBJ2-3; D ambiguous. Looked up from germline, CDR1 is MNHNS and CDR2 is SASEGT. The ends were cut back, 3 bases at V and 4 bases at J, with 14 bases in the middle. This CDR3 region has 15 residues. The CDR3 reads CASSDYDNLADTQYF. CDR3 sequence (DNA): TGTGCCAGCAGTGACTACGACAATTTGGCAGATACGCAGTATTTT.

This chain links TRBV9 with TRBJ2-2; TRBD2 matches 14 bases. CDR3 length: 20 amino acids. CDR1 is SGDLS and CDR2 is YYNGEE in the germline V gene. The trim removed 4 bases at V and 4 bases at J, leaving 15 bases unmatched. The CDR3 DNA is TGTGCCAGCAGCCCATCCACCGGGACTAGCGGGAGAGTGGGCACCGGGGAGCTGTTTTTT. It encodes CASSPSTGTSGRVGTGELFF.

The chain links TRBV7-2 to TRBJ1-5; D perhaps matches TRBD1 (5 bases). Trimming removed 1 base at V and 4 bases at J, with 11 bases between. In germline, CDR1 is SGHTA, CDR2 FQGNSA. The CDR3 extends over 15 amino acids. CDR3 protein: CASSLVMDTNQPQHF. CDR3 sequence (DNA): TGTGCCAGCAGCTTAGTAATGGACACTAATCAGCCCCAGCATTTT.

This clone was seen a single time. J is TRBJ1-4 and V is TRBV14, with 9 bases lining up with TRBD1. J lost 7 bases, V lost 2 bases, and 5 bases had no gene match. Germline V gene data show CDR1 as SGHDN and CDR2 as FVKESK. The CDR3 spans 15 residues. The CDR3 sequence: CASSQFGTGIEKLFF. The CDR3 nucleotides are TGTGCCAGCAGCCAATTCGGGACAGGGATTGAAAAACTGTTTTTT.

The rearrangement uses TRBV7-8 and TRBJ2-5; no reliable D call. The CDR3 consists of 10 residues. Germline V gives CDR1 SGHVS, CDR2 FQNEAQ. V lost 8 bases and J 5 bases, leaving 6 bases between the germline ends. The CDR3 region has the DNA TGTGCCAGCGAAGGGGAGACCCAGTACTTC. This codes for CASEGETQYF.

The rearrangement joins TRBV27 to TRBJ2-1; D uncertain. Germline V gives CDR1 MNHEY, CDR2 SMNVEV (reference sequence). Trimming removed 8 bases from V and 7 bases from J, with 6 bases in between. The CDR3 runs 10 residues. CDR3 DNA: TGTGCCAGCGGTGGGAATGAGCAGTTCTTC. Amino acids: CASGGNEQFF.

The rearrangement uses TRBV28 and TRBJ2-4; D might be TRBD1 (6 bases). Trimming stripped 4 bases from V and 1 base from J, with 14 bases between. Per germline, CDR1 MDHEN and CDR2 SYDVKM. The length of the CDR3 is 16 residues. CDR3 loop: CASSSRTAWAKNIQYF. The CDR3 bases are TGTGCCAGCAGTTCTCGGACAGCGTGGGCCAAAAACATTCAGTACTTC.

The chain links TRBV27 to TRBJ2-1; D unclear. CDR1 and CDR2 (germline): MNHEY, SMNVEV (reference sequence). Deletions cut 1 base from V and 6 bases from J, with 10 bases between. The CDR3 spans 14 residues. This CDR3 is CASSLWVGVNEQFF. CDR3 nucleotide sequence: TGTGCCAGCAGTTTATGGGTTGGGGTCAATGAGCAGTTCTTC.

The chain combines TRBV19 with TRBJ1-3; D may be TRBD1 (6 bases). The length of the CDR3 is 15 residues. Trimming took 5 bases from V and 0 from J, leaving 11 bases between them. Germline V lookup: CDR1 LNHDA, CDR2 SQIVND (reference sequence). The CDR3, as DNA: TGTGCCAGTAGTGCCGACAGGATCTCTGGAAACACCATATATTTT. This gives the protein CASSADRISGNTIYF.